The rows below give T cell receptor beta chains drawn from one sample of a study of cytotoxic CD8 clonotypes in ibrutinib-treated CLL. Sequenced by immunoSEQ multiplex PCR; TCRdb stores in-frame clones only, minus some. The sample includes 90,000 to 95,000 clones, about 74% of them seen just once. The source material was PBMCs, sampled after 24 months of ibrutinib treatment. All receptors derive from a human donor with chronic lymphocytic leukemia. CDR3s include the opening cysteine and the closing phenylalanine or tryptophan. D genes are given only for firm matches. Size is stated for part of the rows, as once, few or many counts, or as a class when the clone is expanded.

V gene	D gene	clone size	J gene	CDR3 protein	CDR3 DNA
TRBV18	TRBD2	.	TRBJ2-1	CASSPLAGGDYNEQFF	TGTGCCAGCTCACCTTTAGCGGGAGGGGACTACAATGAGCAGTTCTTC
TRBV5-1	.	.	TRBJ2-7	CASSLGSAYEQYF	TGCGCCAGCAGCTTAGGTAGCGCCTACGAGCAGTACTTC
TRBV21-1	.	once	TRBJ2-7	CASSTVHEQYF	TGTGCCAGCAGCACAGTCCACGAGCAGTACTTC
TRBV2	TRBD1	few	TRBJ1-1	CASSVGQGRNTEAFF	TGTGCCAGCAGTGTCGGACAGGGCAGAAACACTGAAGCTTTCTTT
TRBV6-5	.	.	TRBJ2-3	CASSYSLGYTDTQYF	TGTGCCAGCAGTTACAGTCTAGGTTACACAGATACGCAGTATTTT
TRBV7-2	.	.	TRBJ1-1	CASSLGYGTPNTEAFF	TGTGCCAGCAGCTTAGGCTACGGGACACCTAACACTGAAGCTTTCTTT
TRBV4-3	.	.	TRBJ2-7	CASSQDAGTLYYEQYF	TGCGCCAGCAGCCAAGACGCCGGGACTCTCTACTACGAGCAGTACTTC
TRBV9	.	.	TRBJ2-7	CASSGYGGYEQYF	TGTGCCAGCAGCGGATATGGGGGATACGAGCAGTACTTC
TRBV7-3	.	few	TRBJ2-7	CASSLTGGASSYEQYF	TGTGCCAGCAGCTTAACAGGGGGGGCTAGTAGCTACGAGCAGTACTTC
TRBV11-2	TRBD2	.	TRBJ2-5	CASSLWASGPQETQYF	TGTGCCAGCAGCTTATGGGCTAGCGGGCCCCAAGAGACCCAGTACTTC
TRBV2	.	.	TRBJ2-1	CASSDPAGEQFF	TGTGCCAGCAGTGATCCGGCAGGTGAGCAGTTCTTC
TRBV5-1	TRBD1	.	TRBJ2-5	CASSGGTGEETQYF	TGCGCCAGCAGCGGGGGGACAGGGGAAGAGACCCAGTACTTC
TRBV11-2	.	once	TRBJ1-1	CASSASWNTEAFF	TGTGCCAGCAGCGCAAGTTGGAACACTGAAGCTTTCTTT
TRBV10-3	TRBD2	few	TRBJ2-5	CAIGASGTETQYF	TGTGCCATCGGGGCTAGCGGGACGGAGACCCAGTACTTC
TRBV7-9	.	.	TRBJ2-2	CASSLDGAGELFF	TGTGCCAGCAGCTTAGATGGTGCCGGGGAGCTGTTTTTT
TRBV7-2	TRBD1	.	TRBJ1-2	CASSTRTGNSGGYTF	TGTGCCAGCAGCACCCGGACAGGGAACAGTGGTGGCTACACCTTC
TRBV7-7	.	.	TRBJ2-3	CASSKDTSYTQYF	TGTGCCAGCAGTAAGGACACCTCTTATACGCAGTATTTT